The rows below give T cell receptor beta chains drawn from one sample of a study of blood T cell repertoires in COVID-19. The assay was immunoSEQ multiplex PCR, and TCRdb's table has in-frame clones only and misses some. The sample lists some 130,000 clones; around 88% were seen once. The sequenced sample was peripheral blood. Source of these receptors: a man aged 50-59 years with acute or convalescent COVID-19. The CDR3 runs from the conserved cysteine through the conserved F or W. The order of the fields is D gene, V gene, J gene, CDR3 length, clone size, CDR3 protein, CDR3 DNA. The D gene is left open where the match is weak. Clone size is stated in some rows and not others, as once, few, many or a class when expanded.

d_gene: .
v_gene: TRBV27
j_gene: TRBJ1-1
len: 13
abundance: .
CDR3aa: CASSFYRQAEAFF
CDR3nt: TGTGCCAGCAGTTTCTATCGACAGGCAGAAGCTTTCTTT

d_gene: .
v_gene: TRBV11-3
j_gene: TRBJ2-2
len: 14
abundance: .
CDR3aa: CASSPNGYTGELFF
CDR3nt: TGTGCCAGCAGCCCGAACGGTTACACCGGGGAGCTGTTTTTT

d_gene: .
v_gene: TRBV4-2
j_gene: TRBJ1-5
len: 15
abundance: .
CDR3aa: CASSPLFRGHQPQHF
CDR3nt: TGTGCCAGCAGCCCCCTCTTCAGGGGACATCAGCCCCAGCATTTT

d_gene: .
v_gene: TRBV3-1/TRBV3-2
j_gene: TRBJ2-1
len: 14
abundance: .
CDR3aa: CASSPSARRNEQFF
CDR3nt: TGTGCCAGCAGCCCCTCAGCACGGAGGAATGAGCAGTTCTTC

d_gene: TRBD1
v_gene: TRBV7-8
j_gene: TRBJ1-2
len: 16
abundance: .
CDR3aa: CASSLASGTGVHGYTF
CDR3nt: TGTGCCAGCAGCTTAGCTTCGGGGACAGGGGTACATGGCTACACCTTC

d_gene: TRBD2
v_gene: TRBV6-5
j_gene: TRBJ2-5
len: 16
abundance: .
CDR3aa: CASSFQRGSFQETQYF
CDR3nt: TGTGCCAGCAGTTTCCAGCGGGGGAGCTTTCAAGAGACCCAGTACTTC

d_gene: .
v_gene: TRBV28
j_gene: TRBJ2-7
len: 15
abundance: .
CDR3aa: CASSYAGRKFHEQYF
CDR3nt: TGTGCCAGCAGTTATGCAGGGCGGAAATTCCACGAGCAGTACTTC

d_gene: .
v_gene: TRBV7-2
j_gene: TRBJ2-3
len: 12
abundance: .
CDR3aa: CASSLARNTQYF
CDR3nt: TGTGCCAGCAGCTTAGCGCGAAATACGCAGTATTTT

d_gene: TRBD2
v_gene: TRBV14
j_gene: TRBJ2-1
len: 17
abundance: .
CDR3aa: CASSPKIRTSSYNEQFF
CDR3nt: TGTGCCAGCAGCCCCAAGATTAGGACTAGCTCCTACAATGAGCAGTTCTTC

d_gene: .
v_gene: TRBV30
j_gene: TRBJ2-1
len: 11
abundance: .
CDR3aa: CAWISNNEQFF
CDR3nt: TGTGCCTGGATATCTAACAATGAGCAGTTCTTC

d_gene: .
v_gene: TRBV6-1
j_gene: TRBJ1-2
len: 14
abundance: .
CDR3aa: CASSEFGGAYGYTF
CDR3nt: TGTGCCAGCAGTGAATTTGGCGGCGCCTATGGCTACACCTTC

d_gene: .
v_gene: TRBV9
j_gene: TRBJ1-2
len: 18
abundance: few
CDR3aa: CASSAGLLQGPQGGGYTF
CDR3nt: TGTGCCAGCAGCGCAGGCCTCTTACAGGGCCCTCAGGGTGGGGGCTACACCTTC

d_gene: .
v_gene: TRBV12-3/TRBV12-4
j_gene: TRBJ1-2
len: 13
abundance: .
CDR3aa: CASSVLGIGGYTF
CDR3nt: TGTGCCAGCAGTGTATTGGGCATAGGTGGCTACACCTTC

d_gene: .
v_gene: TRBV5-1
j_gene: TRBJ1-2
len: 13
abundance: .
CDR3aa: CASSSGVGYGYTF
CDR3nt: TGCGCCAGCAGCTCCGGGGTAGGCTATGGCTACACCTTC

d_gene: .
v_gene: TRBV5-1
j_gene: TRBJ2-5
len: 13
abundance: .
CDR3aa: CASSPDVQETQYF
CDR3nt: TGCGCCAGCAGCCCAGATGTACAAGAGACCCAGTACTTC

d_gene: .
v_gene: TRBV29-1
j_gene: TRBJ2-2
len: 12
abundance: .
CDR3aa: CSVHAGSGELFF
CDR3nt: TGCAGCGTCCACGCGGGTTCCGGGGAGCTGTTTTTT

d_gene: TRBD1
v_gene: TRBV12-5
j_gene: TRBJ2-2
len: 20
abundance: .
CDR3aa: CASGSIQVPGQGNNTGELFF
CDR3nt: TGTGCTAGTGGTTCCATACAGGTTCCGGGACAGGGGAATAACACCGGGGAGCTGTTTTTT

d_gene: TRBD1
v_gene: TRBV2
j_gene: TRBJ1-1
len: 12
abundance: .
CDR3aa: CASSRGRTEAFF
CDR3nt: TGTGCCAGCAGCAGGGGGCGAACTGAAGCTTTCTTT

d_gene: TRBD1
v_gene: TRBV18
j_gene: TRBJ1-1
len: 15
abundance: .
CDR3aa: CASSPRDRGSTEAFF
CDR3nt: TGTGCCAGCTCACCACGGGACAGGGGGTCGACTGAAGCTTTCTTT

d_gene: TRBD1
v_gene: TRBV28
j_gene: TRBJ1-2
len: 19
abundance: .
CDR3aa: CASSLGPNFRQGQRSGYTF
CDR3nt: TGTGCCAGCAGTTTGGGTCCCAACTTTAGACAGGGCCAACGGAGTGGCTACACCTTC

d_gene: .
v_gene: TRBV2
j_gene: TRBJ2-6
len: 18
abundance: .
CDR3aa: CASLPGRAVGAGANVLTF
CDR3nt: TGTGCCAGCCTCCCTGGTAGGGCAGTGGGAGCTGGGGCCAACGTCCTGACTTTC

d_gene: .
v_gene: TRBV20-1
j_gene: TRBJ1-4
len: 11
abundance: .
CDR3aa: CSATITGVLFF
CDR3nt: TGCAGTGCTACCATTACTGGAGTCCTGTTTTTT

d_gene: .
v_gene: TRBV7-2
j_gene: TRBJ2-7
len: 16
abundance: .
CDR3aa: CASSLGRTVSSYEQYF
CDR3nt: TGTGCCAGCAGCTTAGGACGGACAGTCAGCTCCTACGAGCAGTACTTC

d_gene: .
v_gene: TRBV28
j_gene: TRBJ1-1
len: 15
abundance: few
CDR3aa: CASSAATGRGTEAFF
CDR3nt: TGTGCCAGCAGTGCAGCAACAGGGAGGGGCACTGAAGCTTTCTTT

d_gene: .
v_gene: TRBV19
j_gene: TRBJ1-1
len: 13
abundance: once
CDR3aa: CASSSQDGTEAFF
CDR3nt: TGTGCCAGTAGTTCCCAGGATGGCACTGAAGCTTTCTTT

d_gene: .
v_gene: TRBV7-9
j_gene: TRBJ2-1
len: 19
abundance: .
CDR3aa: CASSPSGGLADRAYNEQFF
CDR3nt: TGTGCCAGCAGCCCCTCAGGGGGCCTAGCGGATCGGGCCTACAATGAGCAGTTCTTC

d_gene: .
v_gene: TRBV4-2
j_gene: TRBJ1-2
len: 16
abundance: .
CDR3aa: CASSHVLADTNYGYTF
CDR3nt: TGTGCCAGCAGCCACGTCCTAGCCGATACTAACTATGGCTACACCTTC

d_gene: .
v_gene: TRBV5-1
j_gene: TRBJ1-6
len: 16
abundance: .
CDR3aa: CASSKQTGFYSSPLHF
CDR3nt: TGCGCCAGCAGCAAACAGACAGGATTTTATAGTTCACCCCTCCACTTT

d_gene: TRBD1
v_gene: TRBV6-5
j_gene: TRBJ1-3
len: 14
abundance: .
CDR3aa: CASGDRASGNTIYF
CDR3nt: TGTGCCAGCGGCGACAGGGCCTCTGGAAACACCATATATTTT